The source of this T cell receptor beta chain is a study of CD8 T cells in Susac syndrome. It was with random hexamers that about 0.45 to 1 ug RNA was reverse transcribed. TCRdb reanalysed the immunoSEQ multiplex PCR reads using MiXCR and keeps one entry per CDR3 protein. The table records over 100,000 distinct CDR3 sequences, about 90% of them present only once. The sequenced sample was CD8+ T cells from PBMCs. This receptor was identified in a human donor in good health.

This chain's CDR3 is CASSLLTSGTKSYEQYF. The CDR3 DNA sequence: TGCGCCAGCAGCTTGTTGACTAGCGGTACGAAGTCCTACGAGCAGTACTTC. V is TRBV5-1 and J is TRBJ2-7, with TRBD2 matching over 9 bases. The CDR3 consists of 17 residues. Germline assignment: CDR1 SGHRS and CDR2 YFSETQ. The junction had 9 bases not matched to a gene; V was cut back by 1 base and J by 1 base.